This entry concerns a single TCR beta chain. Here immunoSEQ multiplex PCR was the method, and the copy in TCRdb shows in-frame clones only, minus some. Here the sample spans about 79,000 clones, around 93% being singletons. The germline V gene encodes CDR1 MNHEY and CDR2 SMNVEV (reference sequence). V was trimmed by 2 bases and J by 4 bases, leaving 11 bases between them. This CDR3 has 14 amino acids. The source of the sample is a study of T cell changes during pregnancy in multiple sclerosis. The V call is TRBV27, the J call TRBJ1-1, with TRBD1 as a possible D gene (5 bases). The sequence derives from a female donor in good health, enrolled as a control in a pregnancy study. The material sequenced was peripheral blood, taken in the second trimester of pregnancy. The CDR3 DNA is TGTGCCAGCAGTTTACAGGGATGGAGCACTGAAGCTTTCTTT. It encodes CASSLQGWSTEAFF.